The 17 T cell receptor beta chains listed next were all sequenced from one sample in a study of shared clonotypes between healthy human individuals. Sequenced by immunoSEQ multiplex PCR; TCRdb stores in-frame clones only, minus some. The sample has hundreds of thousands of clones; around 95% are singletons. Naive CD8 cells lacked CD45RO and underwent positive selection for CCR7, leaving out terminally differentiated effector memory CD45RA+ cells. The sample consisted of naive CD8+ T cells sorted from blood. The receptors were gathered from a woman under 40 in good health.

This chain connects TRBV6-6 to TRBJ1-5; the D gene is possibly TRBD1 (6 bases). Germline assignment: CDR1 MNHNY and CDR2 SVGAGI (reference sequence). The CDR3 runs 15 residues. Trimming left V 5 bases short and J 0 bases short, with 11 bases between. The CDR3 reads CASSGHRVSNQPQHF. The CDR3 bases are TGTGCCAGCAGTGGCCACAGGGTTAGCAATCAGCCCCAGCATTTT.

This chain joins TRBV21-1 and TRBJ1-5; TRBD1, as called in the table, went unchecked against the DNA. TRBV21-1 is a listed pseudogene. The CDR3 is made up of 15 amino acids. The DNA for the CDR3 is TGTGCCAGCAGCAAAGAGGGGGCAGGGTGTCAGCCCCAGCATTTT. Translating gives CASSKEGAGCQPQHF.

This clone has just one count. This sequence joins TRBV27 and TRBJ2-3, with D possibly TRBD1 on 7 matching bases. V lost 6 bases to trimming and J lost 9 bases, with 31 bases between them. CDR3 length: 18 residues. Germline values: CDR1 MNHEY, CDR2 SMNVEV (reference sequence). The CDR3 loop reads CASRPNRGFSLVGGTQYF. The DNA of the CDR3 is TGTGCCAGCAGGCCAAACAGGGGATTCTCACTTGTAGGAGGGACGCAGTATTTT.

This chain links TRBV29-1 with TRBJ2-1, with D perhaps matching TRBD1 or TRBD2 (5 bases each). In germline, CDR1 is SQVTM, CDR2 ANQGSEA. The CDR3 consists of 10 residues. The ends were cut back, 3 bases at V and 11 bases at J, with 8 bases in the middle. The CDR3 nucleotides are TGCAGCGTTGATACGGGGCAGCAGTTCTTC. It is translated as CSVDTGQQFF.

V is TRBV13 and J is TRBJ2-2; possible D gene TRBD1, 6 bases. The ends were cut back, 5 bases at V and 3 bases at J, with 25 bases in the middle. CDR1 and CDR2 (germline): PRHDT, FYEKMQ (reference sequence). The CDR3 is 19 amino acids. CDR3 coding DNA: TGTGCCAGCAGCCTGACACACCAAGAGGGGGTAGGGGACACCGGGGAGCTGTTTTTT. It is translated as CASSLTHQEGVGDTGELFF.

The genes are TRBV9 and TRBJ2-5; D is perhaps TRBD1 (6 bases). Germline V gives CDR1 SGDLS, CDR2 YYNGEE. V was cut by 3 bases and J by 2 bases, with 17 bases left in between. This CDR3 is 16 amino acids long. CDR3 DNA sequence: TGTGCCAGCAGCGCGTCCCGGACAGTAAGTCAAGAGACCCAGTACTTC. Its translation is CASSASRTVSQETQYF.

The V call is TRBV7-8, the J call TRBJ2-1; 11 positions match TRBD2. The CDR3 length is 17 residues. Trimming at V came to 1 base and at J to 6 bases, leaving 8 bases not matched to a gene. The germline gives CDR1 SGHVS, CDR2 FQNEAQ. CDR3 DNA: TGTGCCAGCAGCTTAGGAATACTAGCGGGAGATTCCAATGAGCAGTTCTTC. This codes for CASSLGILAGDSNEQFF.

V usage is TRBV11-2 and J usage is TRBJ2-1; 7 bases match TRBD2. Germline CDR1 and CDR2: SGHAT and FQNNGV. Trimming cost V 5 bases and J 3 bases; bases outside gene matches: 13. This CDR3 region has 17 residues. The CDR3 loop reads CASSRNPTSEIYNEQFF. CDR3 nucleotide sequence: TGTGCCAGCAGCCGGAACCCTACTAGCGAGATCTACAATGAGCAGTTCTTC.

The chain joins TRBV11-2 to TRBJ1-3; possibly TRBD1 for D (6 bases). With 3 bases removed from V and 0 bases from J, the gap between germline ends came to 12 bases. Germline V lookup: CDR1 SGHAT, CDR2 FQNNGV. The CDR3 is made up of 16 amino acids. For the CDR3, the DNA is TGTGCCAGCAGCTTTCTGGACAGTCTCTCTGGAAACACCATATATTTT. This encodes CASSFLDSLSGNTIYF.

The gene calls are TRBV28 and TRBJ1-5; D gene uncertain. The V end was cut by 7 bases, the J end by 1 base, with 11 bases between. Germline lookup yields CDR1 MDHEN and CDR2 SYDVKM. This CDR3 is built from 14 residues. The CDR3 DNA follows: TGTGCCAGCATCCCGGGGAGGAGCAATCAGCCCCAGCATTTT. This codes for CASIPGRSNQPQHF.

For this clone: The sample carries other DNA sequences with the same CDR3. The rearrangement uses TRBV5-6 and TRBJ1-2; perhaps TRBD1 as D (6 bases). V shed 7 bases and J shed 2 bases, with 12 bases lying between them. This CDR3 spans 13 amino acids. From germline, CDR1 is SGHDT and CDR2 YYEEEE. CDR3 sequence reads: CASSPDSNYGYTF. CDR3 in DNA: TGTGCCAGCTCCCCGGACAGCAACTATGGCTACACCTTC.

The CDR3 sequence: CASSLASTGRAGELFF. In DNA form, the CDR3 reads TGTGCCAGCAGCTTAGCAAGCACAGGGAGGGCCGGGGAGCTGTTTTTT. This sequence joins TRBV7-8 and TRBJ2-2, with TRBD2 as a possible D gene (7 bases). The V and J ends lost 0 bases and 6 bases respectively, with 14 bases between them. This CDR3 spans 16 amino acids. CDR1 SGHVS and CDR2 FQNEAQ come from the germline V gene.

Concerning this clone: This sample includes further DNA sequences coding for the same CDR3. The CDR3 sequence: CASSVAGGSYNEQFF. The CDR3 DNA follows: TGTGCCAGCAGCGTAGCGGGGGGCTCCTACAATGAGCAGTTCTTC. J is TRBJ2-1 and V is TRBV9; TRBD2 matches 7 bases. Trimming at V came to 0 bases and at J to 0 bases, leaving 0 bases not matched to a gene. This CDR3 region has 15 residues. Per germline, CDR1 SGDLS and CDR2 YYNGEE.

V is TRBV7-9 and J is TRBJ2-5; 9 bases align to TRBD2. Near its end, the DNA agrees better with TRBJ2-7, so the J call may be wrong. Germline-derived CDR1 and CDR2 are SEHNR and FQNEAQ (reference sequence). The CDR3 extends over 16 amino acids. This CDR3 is CASSLVSGGLSYEQYF. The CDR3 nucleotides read TGTGCCAGCAGCTTAGTTAGCGGGGGCCTCTCCTACGAGCAGTACTTC.

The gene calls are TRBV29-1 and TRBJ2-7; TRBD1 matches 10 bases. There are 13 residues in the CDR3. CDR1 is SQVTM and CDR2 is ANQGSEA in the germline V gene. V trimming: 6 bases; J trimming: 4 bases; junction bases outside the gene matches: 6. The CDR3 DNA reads TGCAGCGTCTCGGACAGGGGGTCGTACGAGCAGTACTTC. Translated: CSVSDRGSYEQYF.

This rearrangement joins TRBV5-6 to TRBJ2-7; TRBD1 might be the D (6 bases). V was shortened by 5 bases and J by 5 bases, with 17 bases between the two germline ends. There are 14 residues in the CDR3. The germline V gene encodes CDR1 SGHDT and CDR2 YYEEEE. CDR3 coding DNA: TGTGCCAGCAGGCGCGGACAGATGCCCCACGAGCAGTACTTC. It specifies CASRRGQMPHEQYF.

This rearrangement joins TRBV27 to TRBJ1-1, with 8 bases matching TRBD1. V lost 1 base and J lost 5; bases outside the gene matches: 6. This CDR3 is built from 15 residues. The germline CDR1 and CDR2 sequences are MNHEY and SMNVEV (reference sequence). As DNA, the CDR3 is TGTGCCAGCAGTTTATACCAGGGGGCACGGACTGAAGCTTTCTTT. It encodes CASSLYQGARTEAFF.